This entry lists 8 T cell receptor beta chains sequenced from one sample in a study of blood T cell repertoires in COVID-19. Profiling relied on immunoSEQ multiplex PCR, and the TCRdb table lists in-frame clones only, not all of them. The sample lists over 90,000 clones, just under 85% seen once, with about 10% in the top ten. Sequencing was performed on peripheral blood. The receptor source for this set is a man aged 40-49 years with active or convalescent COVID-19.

The CDR3 region is CASSRNWDRENEKLFF. In nucleotides, the CDR3 is TGTGCCAGCAGCCGTAATTGGGACAGGGAGAATGAAAAACTGTTTTTT. The chain uses TRBV7-9 and TRBJ1-4, with 9 bases lining up with TRBD1. The V gene's germline CDR1 is SEHNR and CDR2 FQNEAQ (reference sequence). The CDR3 extends over 16 amino acids. Trimming removed 5 bases from V and 5 bases from J; junction bases left unmatched: 9.

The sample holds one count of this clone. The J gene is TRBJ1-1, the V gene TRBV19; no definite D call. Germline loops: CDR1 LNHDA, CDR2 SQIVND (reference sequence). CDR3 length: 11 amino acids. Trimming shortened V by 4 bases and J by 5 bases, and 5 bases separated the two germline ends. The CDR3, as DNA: TGTGCCAGTAGTACCGTGACTGAAGCTTTCTTT. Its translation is CASSTVTEAFF.

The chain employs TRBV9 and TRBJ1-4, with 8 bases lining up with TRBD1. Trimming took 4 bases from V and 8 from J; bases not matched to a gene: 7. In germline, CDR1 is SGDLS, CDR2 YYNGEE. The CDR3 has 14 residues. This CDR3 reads CASSSGQGKEKLFF. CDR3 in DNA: TGTGCCAGCAGCTCCGGACAGGGAAAGGAAAAACTGTTTTTT.

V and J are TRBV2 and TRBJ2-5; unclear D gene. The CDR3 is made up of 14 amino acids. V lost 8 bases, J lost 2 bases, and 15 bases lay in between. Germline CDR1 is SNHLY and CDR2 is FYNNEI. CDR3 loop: CASHSGRVQETQYF. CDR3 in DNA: TGTGCCAGCCACTCGGGTCGGGTTCAAGAGACCCAGTACTTC. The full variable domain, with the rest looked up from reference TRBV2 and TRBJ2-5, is EPEVTQTPSHQVTQMGQEVILRCVPISNHLYFYWYRQILGQKVEFLVSFYNNEISEKSEIFDDQFSVERPDGSNFTLKIRSTKLEDSAMYFCASHSGRVQETQYFGPGTRLLVL.

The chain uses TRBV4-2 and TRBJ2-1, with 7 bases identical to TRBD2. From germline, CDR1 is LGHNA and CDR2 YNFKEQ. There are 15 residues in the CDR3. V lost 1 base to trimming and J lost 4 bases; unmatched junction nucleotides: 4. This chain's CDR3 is CASSQVLAEYNEQFF. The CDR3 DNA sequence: TGTGCCAGCAGCCAAGTGCTAGCGGAGTACAATGAGCAGTTCTTC.

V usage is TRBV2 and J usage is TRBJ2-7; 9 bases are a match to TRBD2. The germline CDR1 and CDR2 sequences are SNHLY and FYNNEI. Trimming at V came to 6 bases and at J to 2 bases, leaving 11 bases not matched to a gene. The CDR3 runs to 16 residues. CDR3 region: CASRMNPASGAYEQYF. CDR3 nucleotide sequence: TGTGCCAGCAGAATGAACCCGGCTAGCGGGGCCTACGAGCAGTACTTC.

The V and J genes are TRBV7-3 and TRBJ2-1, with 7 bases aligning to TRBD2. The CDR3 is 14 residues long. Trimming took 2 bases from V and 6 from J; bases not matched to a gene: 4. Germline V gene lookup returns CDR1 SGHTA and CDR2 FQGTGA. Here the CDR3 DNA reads TGTGCCAGCAGCTTAGGGGGGGTTAGCAATGAGCAGTTCTTC. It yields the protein CASSLGGVSNEQFF.

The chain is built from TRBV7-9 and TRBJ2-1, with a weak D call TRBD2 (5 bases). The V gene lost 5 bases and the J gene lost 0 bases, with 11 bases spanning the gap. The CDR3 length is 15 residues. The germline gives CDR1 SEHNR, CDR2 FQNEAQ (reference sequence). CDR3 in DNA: TGTGCCAGCAGCCACGGACTCAGCTCCTACAATGAGCAGTTCTTC. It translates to CASSHGLSSYNEQFF.